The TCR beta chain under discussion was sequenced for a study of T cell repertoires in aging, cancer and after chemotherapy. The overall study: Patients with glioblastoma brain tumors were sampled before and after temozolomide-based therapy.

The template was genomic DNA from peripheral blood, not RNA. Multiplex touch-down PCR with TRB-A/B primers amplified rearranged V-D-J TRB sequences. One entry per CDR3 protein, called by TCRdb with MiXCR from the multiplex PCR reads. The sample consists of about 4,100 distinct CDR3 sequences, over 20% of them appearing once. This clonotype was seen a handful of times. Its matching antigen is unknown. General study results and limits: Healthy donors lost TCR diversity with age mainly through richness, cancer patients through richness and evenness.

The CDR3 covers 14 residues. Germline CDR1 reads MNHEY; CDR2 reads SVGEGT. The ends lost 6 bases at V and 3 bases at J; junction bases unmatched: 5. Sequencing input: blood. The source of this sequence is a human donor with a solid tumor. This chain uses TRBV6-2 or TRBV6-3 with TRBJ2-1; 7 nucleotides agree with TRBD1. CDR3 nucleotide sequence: TGTGCCAGCAGCCCCGGGACAGACTACAATGAGCAGTTCTTC. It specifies CASSPGTDYNEQFF.